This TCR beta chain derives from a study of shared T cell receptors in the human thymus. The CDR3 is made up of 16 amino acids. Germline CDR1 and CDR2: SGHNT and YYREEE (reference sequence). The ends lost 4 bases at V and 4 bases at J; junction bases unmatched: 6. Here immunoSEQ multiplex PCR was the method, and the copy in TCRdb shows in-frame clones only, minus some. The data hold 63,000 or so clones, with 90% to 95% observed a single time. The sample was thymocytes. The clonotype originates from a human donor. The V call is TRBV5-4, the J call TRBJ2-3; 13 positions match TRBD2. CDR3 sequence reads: CASSTKLAGGADTQYF. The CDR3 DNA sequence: TGTGCCAGCAGCACCAAACTAGCGGGGGGGGCAGATACGCAGTATTTT.